This TCR beta chain was profiled in a study of glioma-infiltrating T cells after dendritic cell vaccination. Study-wide context: Patients had newly diagnosed or recurrent glioblastoma and received dendritic cell vaccines. Study-wide results and caveats: No direct clonality-survival link was found; a diverse polyclonal response may matter.

Time point described: after dendritic cell vaccination, including at tumor progression/relapse. The protocol was immunoSEQ multiplex PCR, while the TCRdb copy is restricted to in-frame clones and leaves out a portion. The sample has about 110,000 clones; almost 90% are singletons. As regards this clone: Its antigen is unidentified.

The TCR comes from a human donor with glioblastoma. The sample consisted of blood, taken after dendritic cell vaccination.

CDR3 residues: CASSTGDGWDGYTF. Written as DNA, the CDR3 is TGTGCCAGCAGCACAGGGGATGGGTGGGATGGCTACACCTTC. The chain links TRBV7-2 to TRBJ1-2, with 7 nucleotides matching TRBD1. After removal of 5 bases from V and 6 bases from J, the junction contained 9 bases not matched to a gene. The CDR3 contains 14 residues. Germline CDR1 is SGHTA and CDR2 is FQGNSA.